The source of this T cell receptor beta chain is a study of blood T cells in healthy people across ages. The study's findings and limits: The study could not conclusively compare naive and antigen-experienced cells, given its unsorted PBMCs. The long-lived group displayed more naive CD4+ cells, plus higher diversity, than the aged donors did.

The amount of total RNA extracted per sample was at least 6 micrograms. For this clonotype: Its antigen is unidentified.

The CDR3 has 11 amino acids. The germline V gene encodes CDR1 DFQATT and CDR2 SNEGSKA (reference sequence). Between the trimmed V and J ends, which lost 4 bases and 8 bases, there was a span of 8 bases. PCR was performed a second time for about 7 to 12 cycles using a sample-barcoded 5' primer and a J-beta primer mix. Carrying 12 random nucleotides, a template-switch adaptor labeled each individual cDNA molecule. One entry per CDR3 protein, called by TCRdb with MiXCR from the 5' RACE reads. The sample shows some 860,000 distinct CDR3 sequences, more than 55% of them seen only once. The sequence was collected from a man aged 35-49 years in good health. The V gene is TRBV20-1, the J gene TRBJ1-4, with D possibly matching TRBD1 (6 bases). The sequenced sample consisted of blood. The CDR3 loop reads CSAKRGEKLFF. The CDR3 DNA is TGCAGTGCTAAAAGGGGGGAAAAACTGTTTTTT.